Detailed here is one T cell receptor (beta chain). Its antigen is not yet known. No much larger clone exists at a distance of one base, and base qualities are not known. The data stem from a study of T cells in localized non-small cell lung cancer (dated by TCRdb to about 2020). In terms of the full investigation: The study examined T cell repertoires in a few hundred patients with early-stage NSCLC and compared tumors with uninvolved tumor-adjacent lungs. The cohort comprised approximately 240 treatment-naïve NSCLC patients with resected, localized lung tumors. The mean age of the NSCLC patients was roughly 63 years, with 120 to 150 men and approximately 100 women. General study outcomes and caveats: Uninvolved tumor-adjacent lung showed the highest T cell clonality, higher than tumor, which suggests more focused antigenic responses in the uninvolved tumor-adjacent lung. Because multi-region tumor sequencing was not done, intratumor heterogeneity could not be ruled out. Of the top 100 tumor clones, a median of roughly 53 were detected in paired uninvolved adjacent lung; 28 were also among that lung's top 100. Higher T cell density in blood was associated with longer overall survival, whereas higher clonality in adjacent lung was associated with shorter survival. Because of the exploratory design, TCR variables were selected using unadjusted p-values without false-discovery rate correction.

The immunoSEQ Assay was used to sequence TCR beta CDR3 regions from DNA. Turning to the authors' computational methods: To compute T cell density, TCR beta template counts were normalized to usable DNA, which was estimated by amplifying housekeeping genes. Richness was estimated using the preseqR package, with extrapolation to 400,000 templates for PBMC samples and to 120,000 templates for tissue samples. Clonality was defined by subtracting Pielou's evenness from one. Differential abundance testing on productive amino-acid clonotypes, with a minimum total count of 5 and an alpha of 0.1, was used to identify tissue-enriched TCRs. The Jaccard Index and the Morisita Overlap Index were used to quantify repertoire overlap between compartments. GLIPH grouped TCR beta CDR3s together with public tetramer-defined viral CDR3s, and a viral motif had to include at least three viral sequences and show V-gene enrichment. TCRdb obtained this table from immuneACCESS and retained in-frame rearrangements with V and J assigned. These tables miss some clones; where compared with another copy, unresolved V genes account for less than half of the shortfall, and the remainder is unexplained. That table is the source of V, J and clone size, and D and trimming were worked out from the DNA. The sample table lists around 1,600 clones, 27% of them with a count of one. The top ten clonotypes cover around 13% of the sample.

At diagnosis, peripheral blood, uninvolved tumor-adjacent lung and tumor were collected and stored as a combination of fresh-frozen and FFPE material. CDR1 SGHRS and CDR2 YFSETQ were looked up in the germline V gene. Ends trimmed: V by 2 bases, J by 3 bases; bases unmatched to a gene: 11. Inclusive of the bounding cysteine and phenylalanine, the CDR3 is 17 residues long. Only the CDR3 DNA is retained, 51 bases long and in frame from the first base. The V and J genes are TRBV5-1 and TRBJ2-7, with TRBD1 identical over 10 junction bases. The starting material was lung tumor tissue, obtained before any cancer treatment. This receptor was obtained from a female donor over 55 with stage II lung adenocarcinoma. The DNA reads TGCGCCAGCAGCTTTTCTACCGGGACAGGGGCTCTCTACGAGCAGTACTTC. It encodes CASSFSTGTGALYEQYF.